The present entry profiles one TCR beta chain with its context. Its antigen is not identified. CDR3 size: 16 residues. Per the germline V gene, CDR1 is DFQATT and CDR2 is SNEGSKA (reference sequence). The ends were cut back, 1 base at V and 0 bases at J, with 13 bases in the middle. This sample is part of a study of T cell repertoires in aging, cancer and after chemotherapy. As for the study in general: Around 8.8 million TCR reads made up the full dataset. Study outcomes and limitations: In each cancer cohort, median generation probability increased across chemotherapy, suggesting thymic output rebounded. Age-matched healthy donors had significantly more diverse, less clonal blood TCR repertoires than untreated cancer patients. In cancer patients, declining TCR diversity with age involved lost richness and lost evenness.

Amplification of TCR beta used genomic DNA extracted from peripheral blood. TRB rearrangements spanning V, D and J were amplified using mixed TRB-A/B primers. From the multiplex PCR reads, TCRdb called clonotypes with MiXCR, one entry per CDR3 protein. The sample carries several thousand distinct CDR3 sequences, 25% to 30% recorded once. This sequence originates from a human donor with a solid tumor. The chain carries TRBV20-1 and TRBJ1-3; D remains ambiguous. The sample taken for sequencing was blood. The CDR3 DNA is TGCAGTGCTAGAGGGTCGGGTTTGGGCTCTGGAAACACCATATATTTT. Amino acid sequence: CSARGSGLGSGNTIYF.